This T cell receptor beta chain was identified during a study of cytomegalovirus exposure and HLA in healthy donors. The wider study: Early release data held 75 million to 100 million unique TCRs from HLA-typed donors.

In the PCR, 60 Vbeta and 13 Jbeta primers were used. Sequencing was performed with immunoSEQ multiplex PCR; in TCRdb, only in-frame clones are kept and a portion is missing. The sample shows 110,000 or so clones, over 70% of them seen only once. In germline, CDR1 is SGDLS, CDR2 YYNGEE. Trimming removed 1 base at V and 1 base at J, with 8 bases between. The CDR3 spans 14 residues. This clone has a handful of counts. This TCR derives from a middle-aged woman in good health and CMV-seropositive. The genes are TRBV9 and TRBJ1-1; D is unclear. The sequenced material came from PBMCs. CDR3 sequence reads: CASSVFAENTEAFF. The CDR3 DNA reads as TGTGCCAGCAGCGTATTTGCAGAGAACACTGAAGCTTTCTTT.